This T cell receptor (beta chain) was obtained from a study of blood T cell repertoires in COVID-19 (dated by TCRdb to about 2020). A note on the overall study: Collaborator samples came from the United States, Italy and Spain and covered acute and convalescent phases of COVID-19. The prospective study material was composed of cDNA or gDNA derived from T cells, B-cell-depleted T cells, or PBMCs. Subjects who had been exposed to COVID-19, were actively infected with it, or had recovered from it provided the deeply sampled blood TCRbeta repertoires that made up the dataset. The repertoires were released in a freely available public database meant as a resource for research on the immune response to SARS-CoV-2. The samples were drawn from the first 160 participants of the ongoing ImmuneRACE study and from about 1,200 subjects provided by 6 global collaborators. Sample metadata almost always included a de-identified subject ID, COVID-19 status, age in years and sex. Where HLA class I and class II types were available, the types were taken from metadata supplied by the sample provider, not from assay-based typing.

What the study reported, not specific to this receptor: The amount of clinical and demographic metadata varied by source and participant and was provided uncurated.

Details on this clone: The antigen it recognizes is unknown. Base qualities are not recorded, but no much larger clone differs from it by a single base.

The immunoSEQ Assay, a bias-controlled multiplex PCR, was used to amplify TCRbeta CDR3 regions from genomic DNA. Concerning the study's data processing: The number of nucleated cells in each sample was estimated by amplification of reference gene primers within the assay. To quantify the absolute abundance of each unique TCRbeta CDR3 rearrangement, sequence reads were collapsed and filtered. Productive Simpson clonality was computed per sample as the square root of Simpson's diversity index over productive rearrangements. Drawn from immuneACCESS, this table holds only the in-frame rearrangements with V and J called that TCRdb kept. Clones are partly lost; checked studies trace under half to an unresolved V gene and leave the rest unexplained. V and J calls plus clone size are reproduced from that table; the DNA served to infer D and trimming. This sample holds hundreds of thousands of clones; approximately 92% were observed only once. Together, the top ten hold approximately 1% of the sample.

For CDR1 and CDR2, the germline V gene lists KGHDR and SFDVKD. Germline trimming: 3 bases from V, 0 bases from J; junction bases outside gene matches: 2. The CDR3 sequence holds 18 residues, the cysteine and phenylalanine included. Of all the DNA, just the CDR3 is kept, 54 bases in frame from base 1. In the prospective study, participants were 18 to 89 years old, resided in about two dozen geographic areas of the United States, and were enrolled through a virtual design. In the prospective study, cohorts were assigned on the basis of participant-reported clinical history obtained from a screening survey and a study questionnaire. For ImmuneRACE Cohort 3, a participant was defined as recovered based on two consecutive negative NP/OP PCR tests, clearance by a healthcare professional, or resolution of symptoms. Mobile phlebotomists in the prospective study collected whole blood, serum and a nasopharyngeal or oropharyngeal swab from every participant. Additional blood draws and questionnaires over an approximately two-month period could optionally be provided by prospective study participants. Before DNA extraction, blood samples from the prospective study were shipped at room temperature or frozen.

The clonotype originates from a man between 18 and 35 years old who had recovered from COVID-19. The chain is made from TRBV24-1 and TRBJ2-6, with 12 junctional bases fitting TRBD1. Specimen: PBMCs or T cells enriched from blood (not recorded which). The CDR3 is CATSDPGQGASGANVLTF. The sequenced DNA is TGTGCCACCAGTGATCCGGGACAGGGGGCCTCTGGGGCCAACGTCCTGACTTTC.